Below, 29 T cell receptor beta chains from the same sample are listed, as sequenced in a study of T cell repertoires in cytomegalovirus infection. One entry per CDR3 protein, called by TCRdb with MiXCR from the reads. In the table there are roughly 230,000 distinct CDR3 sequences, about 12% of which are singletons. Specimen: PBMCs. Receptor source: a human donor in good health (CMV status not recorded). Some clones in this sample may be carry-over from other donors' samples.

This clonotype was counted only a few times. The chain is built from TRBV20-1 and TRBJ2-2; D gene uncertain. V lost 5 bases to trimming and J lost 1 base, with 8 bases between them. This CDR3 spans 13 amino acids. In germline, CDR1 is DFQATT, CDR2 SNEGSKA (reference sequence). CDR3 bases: TGCAGTGCTTGGGCACAGAACACCGGGGAGCTGTTTTTT. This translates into CSAWAQNTGELFF.

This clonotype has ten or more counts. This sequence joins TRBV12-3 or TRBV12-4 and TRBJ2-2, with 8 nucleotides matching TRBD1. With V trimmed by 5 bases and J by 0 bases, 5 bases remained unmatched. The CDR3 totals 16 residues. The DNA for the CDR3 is TGTGCCAGCAGTCGTCGGGGACAGGCGAACACCGGGGAGCTGTTTTTT. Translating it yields CASSRRGQANTGELFF.

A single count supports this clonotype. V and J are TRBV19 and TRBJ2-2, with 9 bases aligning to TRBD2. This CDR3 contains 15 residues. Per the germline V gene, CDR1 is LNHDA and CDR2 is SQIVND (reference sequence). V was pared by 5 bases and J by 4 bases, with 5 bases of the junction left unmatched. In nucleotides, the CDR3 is TGTGCCAGTAGTCCCGGGACTAGCTCCACCGGGGAGCTGTTTTTT. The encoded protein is CASSPGTSSTGELFF.

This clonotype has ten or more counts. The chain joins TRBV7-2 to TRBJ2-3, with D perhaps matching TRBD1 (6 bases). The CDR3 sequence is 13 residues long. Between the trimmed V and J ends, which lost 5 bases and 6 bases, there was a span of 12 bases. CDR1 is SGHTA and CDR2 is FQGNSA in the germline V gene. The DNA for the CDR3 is TGTGCCAGCAGCCTCACTAGGGGGGATACGCAGTATTTT. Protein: CASSLTRGDTQYF.

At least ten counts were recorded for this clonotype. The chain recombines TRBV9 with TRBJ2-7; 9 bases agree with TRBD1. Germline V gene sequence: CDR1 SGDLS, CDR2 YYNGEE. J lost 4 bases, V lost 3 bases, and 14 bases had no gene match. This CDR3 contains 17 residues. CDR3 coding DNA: TGTGCCAGCAGCGACGGGACCGGGACAGGGCACTTTTACGAGCAGTACTTC. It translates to CASSDGTGTGHFYEQYF.

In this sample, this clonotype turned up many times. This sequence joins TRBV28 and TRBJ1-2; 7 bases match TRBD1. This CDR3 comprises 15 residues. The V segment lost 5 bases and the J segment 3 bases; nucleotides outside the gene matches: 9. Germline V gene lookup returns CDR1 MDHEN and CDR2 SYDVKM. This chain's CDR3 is CASSPGGQFHYGYTF. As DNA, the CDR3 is TGTGCCAGCAGTCCCGGGGGACAGTTTCACTATGGCTACACCTTC.

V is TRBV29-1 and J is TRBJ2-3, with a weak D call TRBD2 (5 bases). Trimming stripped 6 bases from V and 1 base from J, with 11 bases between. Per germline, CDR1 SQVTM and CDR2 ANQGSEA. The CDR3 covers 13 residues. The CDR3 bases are TGCAGCGTCCTGGGGAGCGGCACAGATACGCAGTATTTT. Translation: CSVLGSGTDTQYF.

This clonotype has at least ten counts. CDR3: CASSSLGYGSRFF. CDR3 coding DNA: TGTGCCAGCAGCTCCCTCGGATACGGGTCCCGGTTCTTC. V and J are TRBV7-2 and TRBJ2-1; D unresolved. V was pared by 4 bases and J by 15 bases, with 19 bases between. Germline V lookup: CDR1 SGHTA, CDR2 FQGNSA. The CDR3 is 13 residues long.

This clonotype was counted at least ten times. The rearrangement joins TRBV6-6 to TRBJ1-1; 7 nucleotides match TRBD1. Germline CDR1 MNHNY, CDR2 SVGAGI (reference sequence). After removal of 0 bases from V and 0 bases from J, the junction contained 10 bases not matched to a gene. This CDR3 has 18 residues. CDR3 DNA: TGTGCCAGCAGTTACTCAGCTTCGAGGGGGCACATGAACACTGAAGCTTTCTTT. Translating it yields CASSYSASRGHMNTEAFF.

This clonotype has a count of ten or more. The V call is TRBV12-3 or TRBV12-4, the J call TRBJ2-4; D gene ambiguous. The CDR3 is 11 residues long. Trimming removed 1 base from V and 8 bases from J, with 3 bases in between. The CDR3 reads CASSLGDIQYF. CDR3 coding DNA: TGTGCCAGCAGTTTAGGAGACATTCAGTACTTC.

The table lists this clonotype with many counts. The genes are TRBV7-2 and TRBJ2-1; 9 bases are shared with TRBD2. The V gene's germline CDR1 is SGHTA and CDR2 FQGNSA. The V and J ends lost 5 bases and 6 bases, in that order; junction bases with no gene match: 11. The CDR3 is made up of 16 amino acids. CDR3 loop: CASSHSLAGATNEQFF. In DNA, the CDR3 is TGTGCCAGCAGCCACTCCTTAGCGGGGGCTACCAATGAGCAGTTCTTC.

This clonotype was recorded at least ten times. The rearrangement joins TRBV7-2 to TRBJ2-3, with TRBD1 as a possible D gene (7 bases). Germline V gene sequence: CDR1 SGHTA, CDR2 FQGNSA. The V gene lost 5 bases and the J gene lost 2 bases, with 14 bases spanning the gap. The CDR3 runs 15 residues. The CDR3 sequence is CASSGGTANTDTQYF. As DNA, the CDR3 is TGTGCCAGCAGCGGGGGGACAGCCAACACAGATACGCAGTATTTT.

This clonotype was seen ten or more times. CDR3 amino acids: CASSYPEKLFF. The CDR3 nucleotides read TGTGCCAGCAGTTACCCTGAAAAACTGTTTTTT. The chain combines TRBV6-2 or TRBV6-3 with TRBJ1-4, with D uncertain. This CDR3 region has 11 residues. Trimming cost V 2 bases and J 7 bases, with 2 bases left between them. Germline CDR1 is MNHEY and CDR2 is SVGEGT.

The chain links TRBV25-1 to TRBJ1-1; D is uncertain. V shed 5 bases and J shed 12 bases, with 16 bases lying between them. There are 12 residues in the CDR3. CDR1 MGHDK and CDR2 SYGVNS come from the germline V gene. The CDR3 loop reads CASSRLPGVSFF. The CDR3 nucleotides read TGTGCCAGCAGTCGGCTGCCTGGGGTTTCTTTCTTT.

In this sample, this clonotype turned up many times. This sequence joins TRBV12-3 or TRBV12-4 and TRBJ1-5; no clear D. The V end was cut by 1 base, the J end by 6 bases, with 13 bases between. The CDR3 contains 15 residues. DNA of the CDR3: TGTGCCAGCAGTTTAGGGACCCCACGCGGTCAGCCCCAGCATTTT. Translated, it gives CASSLGTPRGQPQHF.

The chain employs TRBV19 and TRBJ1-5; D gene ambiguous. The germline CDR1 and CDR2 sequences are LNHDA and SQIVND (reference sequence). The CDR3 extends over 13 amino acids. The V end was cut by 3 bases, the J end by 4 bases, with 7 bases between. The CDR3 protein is CASSIKGNQPQHF. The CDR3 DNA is TGTGCCAGTAGTATTAAGGGTAATCAGCCCCAGCATTTT.

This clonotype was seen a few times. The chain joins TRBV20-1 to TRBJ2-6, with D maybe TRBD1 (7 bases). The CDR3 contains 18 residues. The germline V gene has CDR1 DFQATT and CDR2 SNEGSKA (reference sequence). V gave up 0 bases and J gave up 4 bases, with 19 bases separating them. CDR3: CSARDLQGGSLGANVLTF. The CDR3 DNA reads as TGCAGTGCTAGAGATCTTCAGGGGGGCTCTTTGGGGGCCAACGTCCTGACTTTC.

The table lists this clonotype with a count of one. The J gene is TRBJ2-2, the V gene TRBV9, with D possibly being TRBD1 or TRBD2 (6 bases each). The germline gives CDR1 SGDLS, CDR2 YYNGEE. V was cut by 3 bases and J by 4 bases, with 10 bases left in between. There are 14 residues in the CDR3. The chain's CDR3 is CASSEGGGTGELFF. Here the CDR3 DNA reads TGTGCCAGCAGCGAGGGGGGAGGCACCGGGGAGCTGTTTTTT.

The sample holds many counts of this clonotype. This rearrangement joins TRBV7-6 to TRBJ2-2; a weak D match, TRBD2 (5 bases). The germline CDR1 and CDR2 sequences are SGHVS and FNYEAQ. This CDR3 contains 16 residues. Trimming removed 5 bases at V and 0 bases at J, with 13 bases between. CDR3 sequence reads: CASSPGRGPNTGELFF. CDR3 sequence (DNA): TGTGCCAGCAGCCCCGGGCGAGGGCCGAACACCGGGGAGCTGTTTTTT.

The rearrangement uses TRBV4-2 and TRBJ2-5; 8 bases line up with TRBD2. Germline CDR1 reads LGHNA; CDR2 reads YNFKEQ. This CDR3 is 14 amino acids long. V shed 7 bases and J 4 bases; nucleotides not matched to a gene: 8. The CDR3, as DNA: TGTGCCAGCAACCGGGCGGGAGGCCGAGAGACCCAGTACTTC. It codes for CASNRAGGRETQYF.

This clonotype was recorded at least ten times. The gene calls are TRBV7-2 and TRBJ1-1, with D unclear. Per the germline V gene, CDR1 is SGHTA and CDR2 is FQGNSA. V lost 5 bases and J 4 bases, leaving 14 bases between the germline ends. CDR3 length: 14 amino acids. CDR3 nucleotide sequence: TGTGCCAGCAGCCCGTCCTGGAGGATCACTGAAGCTTTCTTT. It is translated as CASSPSWRITEAFF.

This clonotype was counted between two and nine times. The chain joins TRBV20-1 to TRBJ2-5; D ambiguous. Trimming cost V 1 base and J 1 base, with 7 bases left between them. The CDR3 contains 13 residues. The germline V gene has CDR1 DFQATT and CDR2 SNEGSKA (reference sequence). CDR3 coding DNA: TGCAGTGCTAGAGTAAGCAGCCAAGAGACCCAGTACTTC. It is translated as CSARVSSQETQYF.

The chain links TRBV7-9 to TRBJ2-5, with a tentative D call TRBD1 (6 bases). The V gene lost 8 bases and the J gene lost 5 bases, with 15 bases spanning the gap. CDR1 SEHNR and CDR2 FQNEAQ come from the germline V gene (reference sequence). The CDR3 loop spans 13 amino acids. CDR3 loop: CASVIQGIETQYF. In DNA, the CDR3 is TGTGCCAGCGTAATACAGGGTATCGAGACCCAGTACTTC.

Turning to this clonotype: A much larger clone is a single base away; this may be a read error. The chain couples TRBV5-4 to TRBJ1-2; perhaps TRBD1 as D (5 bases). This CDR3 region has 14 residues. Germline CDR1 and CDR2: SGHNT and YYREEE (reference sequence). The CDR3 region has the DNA TGTGCCAGGAGCTTGGTGGGGGTCTCCTATGGCTACACCTTC. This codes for CARSLVGVSYGYTF.

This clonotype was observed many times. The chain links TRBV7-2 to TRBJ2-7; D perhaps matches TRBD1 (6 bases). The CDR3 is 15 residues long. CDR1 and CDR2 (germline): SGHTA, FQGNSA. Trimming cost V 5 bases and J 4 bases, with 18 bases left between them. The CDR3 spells CASSPRTARYYEQYF. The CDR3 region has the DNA TGTGCCAGCAGCCCCCGGACAGCTAGATATTACGAGCAGTACTTC.

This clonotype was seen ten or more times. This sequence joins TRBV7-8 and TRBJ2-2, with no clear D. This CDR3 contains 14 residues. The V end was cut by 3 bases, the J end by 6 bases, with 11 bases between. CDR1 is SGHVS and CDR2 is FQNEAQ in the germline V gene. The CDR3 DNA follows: TGTGCCAGCAGCTTCCGGGCCAGCTCCGGGGAGCTGTTTTTT. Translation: CASSFRASSGELFF.

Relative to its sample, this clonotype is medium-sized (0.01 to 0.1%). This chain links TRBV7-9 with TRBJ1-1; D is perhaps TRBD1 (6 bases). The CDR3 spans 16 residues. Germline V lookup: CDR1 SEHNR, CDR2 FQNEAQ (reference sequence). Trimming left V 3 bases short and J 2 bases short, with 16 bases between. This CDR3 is CASSLYGGADNTEAFF. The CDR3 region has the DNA TGTGCCAGCAGCTTGTATGGGGGCGCGGATAACACTGAAGCTTTCTTT.

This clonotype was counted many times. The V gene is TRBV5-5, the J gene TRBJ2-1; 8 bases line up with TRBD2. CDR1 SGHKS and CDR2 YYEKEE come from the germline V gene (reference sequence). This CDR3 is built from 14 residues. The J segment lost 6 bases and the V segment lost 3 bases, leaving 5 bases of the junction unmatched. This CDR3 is CASSWEGTSNEQFF. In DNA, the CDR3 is TGTGCCAGCAGCTGGGAGGGGACTAGCAATGAGCAGTTCTTC.

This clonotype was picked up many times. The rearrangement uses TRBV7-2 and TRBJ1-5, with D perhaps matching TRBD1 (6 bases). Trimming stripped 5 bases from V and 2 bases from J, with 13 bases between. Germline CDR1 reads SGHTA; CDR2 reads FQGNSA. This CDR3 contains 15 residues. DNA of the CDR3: TGTGCCAGCAGCCCAGGGGCGTGGGGCAATCAGCCCCAGCATTTT. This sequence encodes CASSPGAWGNQPQHF. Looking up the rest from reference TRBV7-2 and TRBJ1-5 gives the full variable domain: GAGVSQSPSNKVTEKGKDVELRCDPISGHTALYWYRQSLGQGLEFLIYFQGNSAPDKSGLPSDRFSAERTGGSVSTLTIQRTQQEDSAVYLCASSPGAWGNQPQHFGDGTRLSIL.